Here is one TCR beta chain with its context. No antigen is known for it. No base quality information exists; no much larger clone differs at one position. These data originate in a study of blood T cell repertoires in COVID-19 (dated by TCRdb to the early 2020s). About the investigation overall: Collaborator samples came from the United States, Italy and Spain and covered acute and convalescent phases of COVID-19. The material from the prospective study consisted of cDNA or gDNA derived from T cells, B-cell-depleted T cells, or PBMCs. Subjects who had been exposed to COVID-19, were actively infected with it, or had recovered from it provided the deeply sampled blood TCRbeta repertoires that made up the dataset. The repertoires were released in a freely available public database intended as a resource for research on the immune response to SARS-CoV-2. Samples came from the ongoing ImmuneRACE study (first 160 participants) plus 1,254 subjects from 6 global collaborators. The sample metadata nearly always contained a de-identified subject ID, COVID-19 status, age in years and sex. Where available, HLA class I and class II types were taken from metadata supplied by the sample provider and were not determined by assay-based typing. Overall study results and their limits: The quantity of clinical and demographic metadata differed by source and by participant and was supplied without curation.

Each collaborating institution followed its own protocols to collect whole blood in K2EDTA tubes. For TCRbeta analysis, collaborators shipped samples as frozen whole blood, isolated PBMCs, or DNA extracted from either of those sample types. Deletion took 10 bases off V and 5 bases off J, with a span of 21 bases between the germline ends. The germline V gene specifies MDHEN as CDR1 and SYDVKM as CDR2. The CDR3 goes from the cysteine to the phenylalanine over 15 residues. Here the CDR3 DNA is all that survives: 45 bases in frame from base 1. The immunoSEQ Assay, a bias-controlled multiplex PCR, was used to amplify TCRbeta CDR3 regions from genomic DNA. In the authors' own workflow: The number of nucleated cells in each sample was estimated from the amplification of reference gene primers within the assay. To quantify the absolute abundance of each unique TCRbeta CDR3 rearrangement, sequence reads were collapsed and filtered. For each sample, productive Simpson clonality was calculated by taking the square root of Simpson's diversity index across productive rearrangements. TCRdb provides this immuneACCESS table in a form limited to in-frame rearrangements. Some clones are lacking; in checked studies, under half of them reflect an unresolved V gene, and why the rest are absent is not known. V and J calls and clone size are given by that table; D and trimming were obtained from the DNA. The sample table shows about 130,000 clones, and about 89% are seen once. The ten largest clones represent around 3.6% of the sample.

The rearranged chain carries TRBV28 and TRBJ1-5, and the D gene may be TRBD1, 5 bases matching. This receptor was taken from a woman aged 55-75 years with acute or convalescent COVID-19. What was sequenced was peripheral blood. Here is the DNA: TGTGCCACGAGCAGGGTCGCCCTCCTCGATCAGCCCCAGCATTTT. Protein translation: CATSRVALLDQPQHF. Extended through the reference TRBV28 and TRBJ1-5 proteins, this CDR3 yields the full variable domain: DVKVTQSSRYLVKRTGEKVFLECVQDMDHENMFWYRQDPGLGLRLIYFSYDVKMKEKGDIPEGYSVSREKKERFSLILESASTNQTSMYLCATSRVALLDQPQHFGDGTRLSIL.